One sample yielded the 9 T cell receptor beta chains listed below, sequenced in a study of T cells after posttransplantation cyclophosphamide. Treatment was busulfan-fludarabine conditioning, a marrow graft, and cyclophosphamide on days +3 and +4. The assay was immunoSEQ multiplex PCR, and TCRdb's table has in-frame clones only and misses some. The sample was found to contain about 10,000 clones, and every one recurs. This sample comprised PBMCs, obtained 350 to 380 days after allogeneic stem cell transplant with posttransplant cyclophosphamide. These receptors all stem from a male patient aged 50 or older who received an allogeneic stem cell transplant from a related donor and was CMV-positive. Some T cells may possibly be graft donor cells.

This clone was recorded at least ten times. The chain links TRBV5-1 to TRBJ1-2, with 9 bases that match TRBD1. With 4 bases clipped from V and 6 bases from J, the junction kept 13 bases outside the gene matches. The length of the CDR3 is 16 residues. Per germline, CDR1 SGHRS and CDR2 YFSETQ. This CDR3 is CASSRSTGGIGDGYTF. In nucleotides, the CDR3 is TGCGCCAGCAGCCGATCCACAGGGGGCATAGGGGATGGCTACACCTTC.

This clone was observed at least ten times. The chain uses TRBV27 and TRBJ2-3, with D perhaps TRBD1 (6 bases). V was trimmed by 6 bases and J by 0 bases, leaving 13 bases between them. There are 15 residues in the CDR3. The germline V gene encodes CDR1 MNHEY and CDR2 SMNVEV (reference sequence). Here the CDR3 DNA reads TGTGCCAGCAGACAAGCAGGGGCCAGCACAGATACGCAGTATTTT. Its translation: CASRQAGASTDTQYF.

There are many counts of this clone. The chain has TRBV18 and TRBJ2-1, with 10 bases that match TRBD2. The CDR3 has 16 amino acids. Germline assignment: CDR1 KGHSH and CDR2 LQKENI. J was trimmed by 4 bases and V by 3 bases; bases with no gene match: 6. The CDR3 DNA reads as TGTGCCAGCTCACCTTCGACTAGCGGGCGTTACAATGAGCAGTTCTTC. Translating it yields CASSPSTSGRYNEQFF.

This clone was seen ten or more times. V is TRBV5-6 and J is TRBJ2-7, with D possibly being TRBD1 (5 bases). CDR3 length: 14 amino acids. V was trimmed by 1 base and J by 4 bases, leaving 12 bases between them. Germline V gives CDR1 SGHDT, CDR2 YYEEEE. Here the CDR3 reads CASSLWGVYYEQYF. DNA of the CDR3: TGTGCCAGCAGCTTGTGGGGCGTTTATTACGAGCAGTACTTC.

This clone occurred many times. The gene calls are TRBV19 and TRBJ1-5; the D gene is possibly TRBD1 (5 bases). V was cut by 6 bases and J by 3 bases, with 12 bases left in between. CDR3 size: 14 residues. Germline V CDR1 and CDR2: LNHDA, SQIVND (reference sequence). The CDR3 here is CASRNSGINQPQHF. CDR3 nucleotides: TGTGCCAGTAGGAACTCAGGGATCAATCAGCCCCAGCATTTT.

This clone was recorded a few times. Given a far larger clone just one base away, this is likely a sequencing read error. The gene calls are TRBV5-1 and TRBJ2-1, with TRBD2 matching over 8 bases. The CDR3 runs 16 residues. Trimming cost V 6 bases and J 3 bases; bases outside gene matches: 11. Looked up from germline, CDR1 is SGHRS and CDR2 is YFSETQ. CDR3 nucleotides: TGCGCCAGCATCTACCTACCAGCGGGGGACTACAATGAGCAGTTCTTC. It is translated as CASIYLPAGDYNEQFF.

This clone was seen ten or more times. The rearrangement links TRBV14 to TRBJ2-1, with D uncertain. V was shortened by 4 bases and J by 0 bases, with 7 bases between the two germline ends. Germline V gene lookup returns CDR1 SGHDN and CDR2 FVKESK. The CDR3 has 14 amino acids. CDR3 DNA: TGTGCCAGCAGCCGGAGCGACTCCTACAATGAGCAGTTCTTC. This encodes CASSRSDSYNEQFF.

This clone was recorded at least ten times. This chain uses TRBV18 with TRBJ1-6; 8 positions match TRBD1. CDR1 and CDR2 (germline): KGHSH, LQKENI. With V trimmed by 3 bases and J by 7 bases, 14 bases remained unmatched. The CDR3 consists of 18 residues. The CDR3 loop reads CASSPRAGGASDNSPLHF. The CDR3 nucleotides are TGTGCCAGCTCACCGCGAGCAGGGGGCGCTTCGGACAATTCACCCCTCCACTTT.

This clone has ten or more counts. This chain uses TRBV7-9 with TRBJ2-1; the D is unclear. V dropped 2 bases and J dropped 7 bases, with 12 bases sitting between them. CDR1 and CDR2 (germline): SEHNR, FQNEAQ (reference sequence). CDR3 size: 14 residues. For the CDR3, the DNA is TGTGCCAGCAGCTTAACATTTGGCTCAAATGAGCAGTTCTTC. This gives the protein CASSLTFGSNEQFF.